Shown below are 10 T cell receptor beta chains from a single sample sequenced in a study of spatial heterogeneity in lung cancer (dated by TCRdb to about 2019). Results and caveats for the whole study, not just this receptor: The number of expanded intratumoral alpha and beta TCRs correlated with the tumor nonsynonymous mutation count.

Library preparation was by 5' RACE. The sequencer listed for this sample is NextSeq 500. The public reads were quality trimmed at Q25 with fastp and then assembled into clones with MiXCR by TCRdb, keeping productive beta chains. Every CDR3 protein is listed once, alongside the most common genes and DNA of its rows. The sample contains about 8,400 distinct CDR3 sequences, approximately 8.9% of them found a single time. Approximately 4% of the sample lies in the top ten. The antigens for these receptors are not known. The sample's time point, from its label and the paper: sample taken at primary tumor resection. Source: lung tumor tissue, taken at surgery. The receptors originated from a male donor with early-stage non-small cell lung cancer.

This clonotype was recorded many times. This beta chain slipped into a library made for alpha chains as a stray read, so its size is not meaningful. J is TRBJ1-5 and V is TRBV12-3 or TRBV12-4; TRBD1 matches 8 bases. The V and J ends lost 6 bases and 6 bases, in that order; junction bases with no gene match: 7. CDR3 length: 14 amino acids. In DNA, the CDR3 is TGTGCCAGCAGCGCTGGACAGGGAGGTCAGCCCCAGCATTTT. Protein product: CASSAGQGGQPQHF.

By frequency in the sample, this clonotype is medium-sized. This beta chain is an unintended read in a library built for alpha chains; its size means little. This sequence joins TRBV4-3 and TRBJ2-7; TRBD2 matches 8 bases. V dropped 0 bases and J dropped 4; count of bases not matched to a gene: 8. Germline lookup yields CDR1 LGHNA and CDR2 YSLEER. The CDR3 length is 16 residues. This CDR3 reads CASSQDLSRGGYEQYF. Here the CDR3 DNA reads TGCGCCAGCAGCCAAGATCTCTCCCGGGGGGGTTACGAGCAGTACTTC.

In this sample, this clonotype turned up many times. Being off target in a library aimed at alpha chains, this beta chain has a size of little meaning. The chain recombines TRBV20-1 with TRBJ2-7; TRBD1 matches 7 bases. Germline V gene sequence: CDR1 DFQATT, CDR2 SNEGSKA (reference sequence). Germline trimming cut 5 bases from V and 2 bases from J; bases unmatched to any gene: 6. The CDR3 runs 13 residues. In DNA form, the CDR3 reads TGCAGTGCTTCACAGGGGTTACCCTACGAGCAGTACTTC. Its translation: CSASQGLPYEQYF.

This clonotype was recorded at least ten times. This beta chain slipped into a library made for alpha chains as a stray read, so its size is not meaningful. The gene calls are TRBV20-1 and TRBJ2-1, with 11 bases matching TRBD2. The CDR3 extends over 15 amino acids. The germline V gene has CDR1 DFQATT and CDR2 SNEGSKA (reference sequence). V gave up 5 bases and J gave up 6 bases; unmatched junction bases: 9. The CDR3: CSAWGLAVGSNEQFF. The CDR3 DNA follows: TGCAGTGCTTGGGGACTAGCGGTAGGGAGCAATGAGCAGTTCTTC.

At least ten counts were recorded for this clonotype. For a library built for alpha chains, this beta chain is a stray read; little rests on its size. The rearrangement joins TRBV6-2 or TRBV6-3 to TRBJ2-7, with 7 bases that match TRBD1. After removal of 6 bases from V and 7 bases from J, the junction contained 18 bases not matched to a gene. The CDR3 runs to 16 residues. Germline V gene sequence: CDR1 MNHEY, CDR2 SVGEGT. CDR3 sequence: CASSLRGQNRLWEQYF. The CDR3, as DNA: TGTGCCAGCAGCCTTAGGGGACAGAACCGGCTATGGGAGCAGTACTTC.

This clonotype was found a few times. In a library made to pick up alpha chains, this beta chain is a stray read with a size that means little. CDR3 sequence (DNA): TGCAGTGCTAGGCCCTCCACAGATACGCAGTATTTT. Amino acids: CSARPSTDTQYF. The J gene is TRBJ2-3, the V gene TRBV20-1, with D unresolved. Germline assignment: CDR1 DFQATT and CDR2 SNEGSKA (reference sequence). V lost 3 bases, J lost 2 bases, and 6 bases lay in between. The CDR3 runs to 12 residues.

In this sample, this clonotype is medium-sized. Found in a library prepared for alpha chains, this beta chain is an off-target read, and its abundance has little meaning. The CDR3 sequence is CASSLRRGFSSDTQYF. CDR3 nucleotide sequence: TGTGCCAGCAGCCTCCGACGCGGCTTTTCTAGCGATACGCAGTATTTT. The chain couples TRBV3-1 to TRBJ2-3; D is perhaps TRBD2 (5 bases). CDR3 size: 16 residues. Trimming pared 4 bases from V and 6 bases from J, leaving 20 bases between. Germline V lookup: CDR1 LGHDT, CDR2 YNNKEL (reference sequence).

This clonotype was recorded at least ten times. The library was designed around alpha chains, so this beta chain is a stray read whose abundance carries little weight. This rearrangement joins TRBV13 to TRBJ1-6; tentatively, D is TRBD1 (6 bases). V gave up 0 bases and J gave up 10 bases, with 7 bases separating them. This CDR3 contains 13 residues. In germline, CDR1 is PRHDT, CDR2 FYEKMQ (reference sequence). In nucleotides, the CDR3 is TGTGCCAGCAGCTTAGGCCAGGGGTCACCCCTCCACTTT. Translating it yields CASSLGQGSPLHF.

By its share, this clonotype is medium-sized. A junction boundary mismatches the germline segment, possibly from a read error. A library made for alpha chains picked up this beta chain off target, so its size means little. The gene calls are TRBV7-7 and TRBJ2-5, with 9 bases aligning to TRBD1. CDR1 is SSHAT, CDR2 FNYEAQ, per germline (reference sequence). CDR3 length: 15 residues. The CDR3 is CASSSGGTGGETQYF. The CDR3 bases are TGTGCTAGCAGCTCCGGTGGTACAGGGGGCGAGACCCAGTACTTC.

This clonotype is categorized as medium-sized (0.01 to 0.1%). This beta chain is an off-target read within a library intended for alpha chains, so its frequency means little. This chain links TRBV12-3 or TRBV12-4 with TRBJ1-2, with D tentatively TRBD1 (5 bases). V was trimmed by 3 bases and J by 8 bases, leaving 10 bases between them. The CDR3 is 12 amino acids. As DNA, the CDR3 is TGTGCCAGCAGTTTCGCAGGACAAGGCTACACCTTC. Translation gives CASSFAGQGYTF.